This paragraph covers one T cell receptor beta chain sequence. Cohort 3 donors were reported recovered after two negative PCRs, clearance, or symptom resolution. The source of the sample is a study of blood T cell repertoires in COVID-19. Trimming stripped 10 bases from V and 4 bases from J, with 14 bases between. This CDR3 is 12 amino acids long. From germline, CDR1 is ENHRY and CDR2 SYGVKD. As processed by the authors: Researchers report that nucleated cell counts were estimated from reference gene primer amplification. TCRdb keeps only in-frame clones here, not all; method: immunoSEQ multiplex PCR. Clonal size and the V and J genes are those of that table, whereas D and trimming came from the DNA. Of around 130,000 clones detected, around 83% appear once; the ten largest clones hold 15% to 20%.

The rearrangement uses TRBV10-3 and TRBJ2-7, with a possible D match to TRBD1 (5 bases). This sequence originates from a man younger than 45 who had recovered from COVID-19. Material: PBMCs or T cells enriched from blood (not recorded which). The CDR3 DNA follows: TGTGCCACATCCGGCAGGGCTTACGAGCAGTACTTC. This encodes CATSGRAYEQYF.